This T cell receptor beta chain emerged from a study of blood T cell repertoires in COVID-19. Study context: Whether acute or convalescent, the COVID-19 samples came from the United States, Italy and Spain. T cells, B-cell-depleted T cells, or PBMCs provided the cDNA or gDNA that served as material.

Per the study methods: Quantification of nucleated cells was approximated via reference gene primer amplification. This table comes from immunoSEQ multiplex PCR, and its TCRdb copy is limited to in-frame clones, with some not included. V, J and clone size reflect that table, while D and trimming were determined from the DNA. The sample has about 380,000 clones, approximately 77% seen once. Trimming cost V 7 bases and J 0 bases; bases outside gene matches: 19. Germline-derived CDR1 and CDR2 are WNHNN and SYGVQD (reference sequence). This CDR3 comprises 20 residues. The V call is TRBV10-1, the J call TRBJ1-5; the match to TRBD1 covers 9 bases. The receptor comes from a human donor with acute or convalescent COVID-19. The donor label of this sample is uncertain. Sequenced sample: peripheral blood. The CDR3 sequence: CASTKNRDRDQNYSNQPQHF. In nucleotides, the CDR3 is TGCGCCAGCACCAAAAACCGGGACAGGGATCAAAATTATAGCAATCAGCCCCAGCATTTT.